This T cell receptor beta chain is from a study of blood T cells in healthy people across ages. Total RNA amounts of at least 6 micrograms were extracted per sample. There are 15 residues in the CDR3. CDR1 and CDR2 from the germline V gene are PRHDT and FYEKMQ (reference sequence). Unmatched junction bases numbered 6, after V lost 5 bases and J lost 2 bases. The use of a sample-barcoded 5' primer and a J-beta primer mix characterized a second PCR of roughly 6 to 11 cycles. A template-switch adaptor containing 12 random nucleotides labeled each cDNA molecule. The study obtained at least 3 million CDR3-containing paired-end reads from every sample. TCRdb analysed the 5' RACE reads with MiXCR anew, one entry per CDR3 protein. The data hold approximately 360,000 distinct CDR3 sequences, with approximately 47% observed a single time. Findings and caveats of the study: Per million T cells, TCR beta diversity dropped roughly linearly as age increased.

The table lists this clonotype with a few counts. The target antigen is unknown. The genes are TRBV13 and TRBJ2-7, with 10 bases fitting TRBD1. The specimen was blood. This TCR derives from a man between 60 and 70 years old in good health. As DNA, the CDR3 is TGTGCCAGCAGCAAGCACGGGACAGGGGCCTACGAGCAGTACTTC. It specifies CASSKHGTGAYEQYF.